What follows are 11 T cell receptor beta chains derived from one specimen sequenced in a study of blood T cell repertoires in COVID-19. Some clones are missing from TCRdb's copy, which holds only in-frame ones; the method was immunoSEQ multiplex PCR. The sample shows 300,000 to 350,000 clones, 90% of them seen only once. Sequenced input: PBMCs or T cells enriched from blood (not recorded which). The receptors derive from a woman under 30 with acute COVID-19.

V and J are TRBV12-5 and TRBJ1-1; the match to TRBD1 covers 7 bases. From germline, CDR1 is LGHNT and CDR2 FRNRAP. The CDR3 loop spans 14 amino acids. V dropped 1 base and J dropped 3; count of bases not matched to a gene: 2. The CDR3 loop reads CASGLGTGDTEAFF. The CDR3 DNA reads TGTGCTAGTGGTTTGGGAACAGGGGACACTGAAGCTTTCTTT.

The chain uses TRBV9 and TRBJ2-3; D is perhaps TRBD1 (5 bases). The germline V gene has CDR1 SGDLS and CDR2 YYNGEE. This CDR3 comprises 15 residues. The V and J ends lost 3 bases and 7 bases respectively, with 18 bases between them. In DNA form, the CDR3 reads TGTGCCAGCAGCGACATCGACCAGGGCGGCCATACGCAGTATTTT. It yields the protein CASSDIDQGGHTQYF.

V usage is TRBV21-1 and J usage is TRBJ2-1; the DNA was not compared with TRBD2, the D call given in the table. TRBV21-1 is a pseudogene. The CDR3 extends over 18 amino acids. The CDR3 sequence is CASSKVPILPRSYNEQFF. CDR3 nucleotide sequence: TGTGCCAGCAGCAAAGTCCCAATACTACCACGCTCCTACAATGAGCAGTTCTTC.

This chain connects TRBV18 to TRBJ2-1, with 7 positions matching TRBD2. The CDR3 sequence is 16 residues long. The germline CDR1 and CDR2 sequences are KGHSH and LQKENI. The V segment lost 4 bases and the J segment 4 bases; nucleotides outside the gene matches: 10. CDR3 DNA: TGTGCCAGCTCACTGGCCGGACTAGTAGGGTACAATGAGCAGTTCTTC. Amino acids: CASSLAGLVGYNEQFF.

The chain recombines TRBV27 with TRBJ2-1; the match to TRBD2 covers 11 bases. The CDR3 length is 21 residues. Germline values: CDR1 MNHEY, CDR2 SMNVEV (reference sequence). V lost 6 bases, J lost 0 bases, and 19 bases stayed unmatched. The CDR3 DNA is TGTGCCAGCAGCCGTCGAGGGACTAGCGGCACAACAACTTTCTCCTACAATGAGCAGTTCTTC. Translating it yields CASSRRGTSGTTTFSYNEQFF.

The rearrangement joins TRBV7-9 to TRBJ2-3, with D perhaps matching TRBD2 (6 bases). V lost 5 bases and J lost 2, with 11 bases in between. Germline V lookup: CDR1 SEHNR, CDR2 FQNEAQ (reference sequence). The CDR3 has 14 amino acids. The CDR3 loop is CASSATRSTDTQYF. The DNA for the CDR3 is TGTGCCAGCAGCGCGACTAGATCCACAGATACGCAGTATTTT.

This chain uses TRBV7-3 with TRBJ1-2; TRBD1 matches 7 bases. Germline CDR1 and CDR2: SGHTA and FQGTGA. CDR3 length equals 15 residues. Losses at the gene ends were 3 bases for V and 4 bases for J; bases not matched to a gene: 8. CDR3 DNA sequence: TGTGCCAGCAGCTTTACCGGGACAGAACCCTATGGCTACACCTTC. Amino acid sequence: CASSFTGTEPYGYTF.

This chain links TRBV6-4 with TRBJ1-1; no firm D call. In germline, CDR1 is MRHNA, CDR2 SNTAGT. This CDR3 comprises 16 residues. Between the trimmed V and J ends, which lost 0 bases and 0 bases, there was a span of 11 bases. CDR3 sequence: CASSDSSTAVNTEAFF. The CDR3 DNA reads TGTGCCAGCAGTGACTCTAGTACGGCGGTGAACACTGAAGCTTTCTTT.

The chain carries TRBV10-3 and TRBJ2-7; TRBD2 matches at 9 bases. The CDR3 loop spans 14 amino acids. Germline V CDR1 and CDR2: ENHRY, SYGVKD. The V segment lost 7 bases and the J segment 5 bases; nucleotides outside the gene matches: 9. CDR3 region: CAIKTQREDDEQYF. CDR3 nucleotide sequence: TGTGCCATCAAGACGCAGCGGGAGGACGACGAGCAGTACTTC.

The genes are TRBV24-1 and TRBJ2-7; 8 nucleotides agree with TRBD1. V dropped 4 bases and J dropped 0; count of bases not matched to a gene: 7. Germline V lookup: CDR1 KGHDR, CDR2 SFDVKD. This CDR3 spans 16 amino acids. CDR3 in DNA: TGTGCCACCAGTGACTCCGGGACAGGAAGCTCCTACGAGCAGTACTTC. It translates to CATSDSGTGSSYEQYF.

The chain employs TRBV28 and TRBJ1-4, with 7 bases fitting TRBD1. Germline values: CDR1 MDHEN, CDR2 SYDVKM. This CDR3 region has 16 residues. The junction had 15 bases not matched to a gene; V was cut back by 9 bases and J by 5 bases. The CDR3 coding sequence is TGTGCCAGTAGGGCTTACAGGGGTCCCCACAATGAAAAACTGTTTTTT. This codes for CASRAYRGPHNEKLFF. Looking up the rest from reference TRBV28 and TRBJ1-4 gives the full variable domain: DVKVTQSSRYLVKRTGEKVFLECVQDMDHENMFWYRQDPGLGLRLIYFSYDVKMKEKGDIPEGYSVSREKKERFSLILESASTNQTSMYLCASRAYRGPHNEKLFFGSGTQLSVL.